This T cell receptor (beta chain) was recovered during a study of tumor and adjacent non-tumor tissue in lung cancer. About the study: Each sample yielded approximately 4 million productive TCRbeta reads on average. Findings and caveats of the study: Tumor repertoires had a smaller top 100 clone share than normal lung.

The V and J ends lost 5 bases and 7 bases respectively, with 22 bases between them. This CDR3 region has 16 residues. The germline CDR1 and CDR2 sequences are MNHEY and SVGEGT. About this clonotype itself: The target antigen is unknown.

TCRbeta libraries were built with three rounds of nested PCR, modified from ARM-PCR. From the multiplex PCR reads, TCRdb called clonotypes with MiXCR, one entry per CDR3 protein. This sample carries more than 85,000 distinct CDR3 sequences, under 65% of them seen once, and the ten largest clones take around 20%. The template was RNA from unsorted bulk tissue. More than 3 cm separated this lung sample from the edge of the tumor. Newly diagnosed lung cancer patients had thoracic surgery in China, August–November 2014, without prior chemotherapy. Sequencing used distant non-tumor lung tissue. This receptor was identified in a man aged 55 to 70 with non-small cell lung cancer. J is TRBJ2-3 and V is TRBV6-2 or TRBV6-3; D is tentatively TRBD1 or TRBD2 (6 bases each). Here the CDR3 reads CASSTGGLSRIYTQYF. The CDR3 region has the DNA TGTGCCAGCAGTACCGGGGGCCTCTCTAGGATATATACGCAGTATTTT.